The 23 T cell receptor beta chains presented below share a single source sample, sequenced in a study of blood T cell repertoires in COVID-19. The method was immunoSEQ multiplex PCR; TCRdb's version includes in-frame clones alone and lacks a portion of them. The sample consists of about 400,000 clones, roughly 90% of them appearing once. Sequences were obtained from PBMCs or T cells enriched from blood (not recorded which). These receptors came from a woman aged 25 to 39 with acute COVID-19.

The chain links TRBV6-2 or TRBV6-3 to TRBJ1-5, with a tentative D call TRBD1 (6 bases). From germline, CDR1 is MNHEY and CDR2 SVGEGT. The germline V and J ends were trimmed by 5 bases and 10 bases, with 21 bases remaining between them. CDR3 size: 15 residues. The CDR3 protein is CASSPGGTLPQPQHF. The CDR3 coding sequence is TGTGCCAGCAGTCCCGGGGGGACACTTCCCCAACCCCAGCATTTT.

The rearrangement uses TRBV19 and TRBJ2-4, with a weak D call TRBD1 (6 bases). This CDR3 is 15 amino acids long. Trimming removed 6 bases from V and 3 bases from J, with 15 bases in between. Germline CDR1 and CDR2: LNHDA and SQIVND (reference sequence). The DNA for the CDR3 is TGTGCCAGTAGGGGGGCCGGACTCGGCAAAAACATTCAGTACTTC. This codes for CASRGAGLGKNIQYF. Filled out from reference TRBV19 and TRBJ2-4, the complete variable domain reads DGGITQSPKYLFRKEGQNVTLSCEQNLNHDAMYWYRQDPGQGLRLIYYSQIVNDFQKGDIAEGYSVSREKKESFPLTVTSAQKNPTAFYLCASRGAGLGKNIQYFGAGTRLSVL.

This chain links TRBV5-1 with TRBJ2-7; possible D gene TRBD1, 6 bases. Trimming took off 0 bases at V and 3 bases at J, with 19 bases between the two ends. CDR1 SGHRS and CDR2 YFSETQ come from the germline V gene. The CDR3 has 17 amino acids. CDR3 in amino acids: CASSLDTGDTYNYEQYF. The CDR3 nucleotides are TGCGCCAGCAGCTTGGACACCGGGGACACATATAACTACGAGCAGTACTTC. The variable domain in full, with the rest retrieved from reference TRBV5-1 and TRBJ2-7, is KAGVTQTPRYLIKTRGQQVTLSCSPISGHRSVSWYQQTPGQGLQFLFEYFSETQRNKGNFPGRFSGRQFSNSRSEMNVSTLELGDSALYLCASSLDTGDTYNYEQYFGPGTRLTVT.

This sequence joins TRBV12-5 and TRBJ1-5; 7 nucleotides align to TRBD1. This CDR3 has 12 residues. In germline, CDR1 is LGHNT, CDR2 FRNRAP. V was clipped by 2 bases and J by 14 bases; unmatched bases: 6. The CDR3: CASGLPWTGKHF. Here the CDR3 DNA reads TGTGCTAGTGGTTTGCCCTGGACAGGAAAGCATTTT.

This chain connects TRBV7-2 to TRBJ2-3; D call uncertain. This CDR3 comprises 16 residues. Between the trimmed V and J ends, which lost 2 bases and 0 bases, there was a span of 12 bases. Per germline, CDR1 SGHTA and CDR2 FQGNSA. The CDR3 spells CASSLMAILSTDTQYF. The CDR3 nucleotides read TGTGCCAGCAGCTTAATGGCAATTTTGAGCACAGATACGCAGTATTTT.

The CDR3 here is CASSGRGQGGRDEQFF. CDR3 coding DNA: TGTGCCAGCAGCGGAAGGGGACAGGGGGGTAGGGATGAGCAGTTCTTC. The chain couples TRBV7-2 to TRBJ2-1; 11 bases agree with TRBD1. The CDR3 spans 16 residues. Germline V CDR1 and CDR2: SGHTA, FQGNSA. V lost 5 bases and J lost 8; bases outside the gene matches: 11.

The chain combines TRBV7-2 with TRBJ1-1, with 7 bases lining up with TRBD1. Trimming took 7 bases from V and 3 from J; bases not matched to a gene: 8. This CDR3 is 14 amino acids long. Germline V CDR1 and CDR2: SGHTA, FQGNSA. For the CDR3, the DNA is TGTGCCAGCAAAGAGGGGGCGCAGGACACTGAAGCTTTCTTT. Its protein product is CASKEGAQDTEAFF.

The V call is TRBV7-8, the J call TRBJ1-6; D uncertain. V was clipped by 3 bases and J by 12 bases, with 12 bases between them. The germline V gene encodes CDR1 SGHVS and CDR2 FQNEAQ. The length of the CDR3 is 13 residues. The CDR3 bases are TGTGCCAGCAGCTTCCGGGATGTTTTACCCCTCCACTTT. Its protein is CASSFRDVLPLHF.

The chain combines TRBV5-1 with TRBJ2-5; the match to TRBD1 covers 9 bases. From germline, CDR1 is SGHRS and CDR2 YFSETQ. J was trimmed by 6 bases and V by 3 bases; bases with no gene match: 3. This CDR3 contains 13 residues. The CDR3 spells CASSSDRGQTQYF. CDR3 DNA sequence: TGCGCCAGCAGCTCGGACAGGGGACAGACCCAGTACTTC.

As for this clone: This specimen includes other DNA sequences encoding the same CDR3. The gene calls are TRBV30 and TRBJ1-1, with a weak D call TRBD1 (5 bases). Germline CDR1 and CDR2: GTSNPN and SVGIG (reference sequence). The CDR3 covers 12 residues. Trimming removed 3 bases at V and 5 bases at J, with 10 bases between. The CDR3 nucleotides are TGTGCCTGGAGGAGGGGAGGAACTGAAGCTTTCTTT. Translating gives CAWRRGGTEAFF.

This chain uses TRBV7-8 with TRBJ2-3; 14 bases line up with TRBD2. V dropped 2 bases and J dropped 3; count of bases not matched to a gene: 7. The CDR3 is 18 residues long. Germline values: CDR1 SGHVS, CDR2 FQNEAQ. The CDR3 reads CASSLRTSGGLGTDTQYF. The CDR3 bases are TGTGCCAGCAGCTTACGGACTAGCGGGGGGTTGGGGACAGATACGCAGTATTTT.

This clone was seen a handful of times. DNA for the CDR3: TGTGCCAGCAGTTTAAAACAGGGCTTAAGGTTTTACAATGAGCAGTTCTTC. It codes for CASSLKQGLRFYNEQFF. The chain couples TRBV28 to TRBJ2-1, with a possible D match to TRBD1 (6 bases). Germline lookup yields CDR1 MDHEN and CDR2 SYDVKM. V lost 2 bases to trimming and J lost 4 bases, with 18 bases between them. The CDR3 runs 17 residues.

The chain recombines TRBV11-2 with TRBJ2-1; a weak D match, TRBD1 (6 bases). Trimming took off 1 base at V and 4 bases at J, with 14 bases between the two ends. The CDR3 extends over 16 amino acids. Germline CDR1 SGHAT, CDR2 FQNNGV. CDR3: CASSLVPAGDYNEQFF. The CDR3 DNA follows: TGTGCCAGCAGCTTAGTACCGGCAGGGGATTACAATGAGCAGTTCTTC.

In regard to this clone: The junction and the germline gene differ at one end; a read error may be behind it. This CDR3 reads CASSGSGALFF. The DNA of the CDR3 is TGTGCCAGCAGTGGGTCAGGGGCGCTGTTTTTT. The chain carries TRBV2 and TRBJ2-2; D is possibly TRBD1 (6 bases). This CDR3 spans 11 amino acids. Germline-derived CDR1 and CDR2 are SNHLY and FYNNEI.

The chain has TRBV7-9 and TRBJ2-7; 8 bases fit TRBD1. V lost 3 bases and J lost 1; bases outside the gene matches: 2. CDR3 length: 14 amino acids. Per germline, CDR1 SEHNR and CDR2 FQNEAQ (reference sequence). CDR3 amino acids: CASSLGQVSYEQYF. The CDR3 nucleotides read TGTGCCAGCAGCTTGGGACAGGTGTCCTACGAGCAGTACTTC.

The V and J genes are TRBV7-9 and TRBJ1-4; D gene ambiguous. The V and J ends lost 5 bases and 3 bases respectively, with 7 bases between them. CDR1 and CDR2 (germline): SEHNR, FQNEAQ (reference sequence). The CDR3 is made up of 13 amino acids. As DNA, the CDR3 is TGTGCCAGCAGCCCCCCTCCTAATGAAAAACTGTTTTTT. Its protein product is CASSPPPNEKLFF. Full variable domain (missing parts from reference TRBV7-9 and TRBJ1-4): DTGVSQNPRHKITKRGQNVTFRCDPISEHNRLYWYRQTLGQGPEFLTYFQNEAQLEKSRLLSDRFSAERPKGSFSTLEIQRTEQGDSAMYLCASSPPPNEKLFFGSGTQLSVL.

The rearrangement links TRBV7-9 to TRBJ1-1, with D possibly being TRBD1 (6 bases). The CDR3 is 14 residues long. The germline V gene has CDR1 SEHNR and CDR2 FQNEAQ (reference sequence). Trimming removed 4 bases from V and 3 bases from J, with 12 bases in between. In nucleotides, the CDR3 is TGTGCCAGCAGCTCACAGGGAGCTGACACTGAAGCTTTCTTT. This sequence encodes CASSSQGADTEAFF.

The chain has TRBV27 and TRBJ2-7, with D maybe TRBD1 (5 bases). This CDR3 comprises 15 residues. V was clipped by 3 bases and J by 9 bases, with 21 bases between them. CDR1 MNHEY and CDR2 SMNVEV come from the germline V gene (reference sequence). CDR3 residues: CASSFRGGELGRQYF. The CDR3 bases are TGTGCCAGCAGTTTTAGGGGCGGTGAGTTGGGTAGGCAGTACTTC.

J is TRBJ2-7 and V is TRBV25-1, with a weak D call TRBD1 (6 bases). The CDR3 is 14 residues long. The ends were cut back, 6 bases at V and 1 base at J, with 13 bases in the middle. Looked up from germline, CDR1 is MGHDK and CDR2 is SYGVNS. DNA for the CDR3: TGTGCCAGCAGCGCACCGGGACAATCCTACGAGCAGTACTTC. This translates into CASSAPGQSYEQYF.

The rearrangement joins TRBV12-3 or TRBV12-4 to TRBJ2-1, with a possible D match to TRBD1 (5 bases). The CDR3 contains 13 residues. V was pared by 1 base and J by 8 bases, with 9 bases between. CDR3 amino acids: CASSLDRGDEQFF. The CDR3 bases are TGTGCCAGCAGTTTAGATAGGGGCGATGAGCAGTTCTTC.

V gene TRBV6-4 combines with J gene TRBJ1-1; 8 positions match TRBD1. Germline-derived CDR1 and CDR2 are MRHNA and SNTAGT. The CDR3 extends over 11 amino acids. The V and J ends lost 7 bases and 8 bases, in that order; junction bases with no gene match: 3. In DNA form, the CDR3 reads TGTGCCAGCACCCGGACAGGGGAAGCTTTCTTT. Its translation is CASTRTGEAFF.

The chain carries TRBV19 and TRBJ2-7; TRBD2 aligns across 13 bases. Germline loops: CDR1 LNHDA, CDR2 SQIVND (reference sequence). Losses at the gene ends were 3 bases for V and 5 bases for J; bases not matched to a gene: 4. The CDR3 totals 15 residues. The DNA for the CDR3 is TGTGCCAGTAGTATGACTAGCGGGGGGCTCGACGAGCAGTACTTC. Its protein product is CASSMTSGGLDEQYF.

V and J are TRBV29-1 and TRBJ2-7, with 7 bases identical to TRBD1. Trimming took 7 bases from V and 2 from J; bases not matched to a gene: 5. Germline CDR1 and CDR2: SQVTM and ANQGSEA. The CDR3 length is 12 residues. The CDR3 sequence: CSAQDRTYEQYF. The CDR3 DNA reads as TGCAGCGCCCAGGACAGGACCTACGAGCAGTACTTC.